These 19 T cell receptor beta chains were all obtained from the same sample, sequenced in a study of T cell repertoires in cytomegalovirus infection. TCRdb analysed the reads with MiXCR anew, one entry per CDR3 protein. The data contain just under 300,000 distinct CDR3 sequences, roughly a tenth of them singletons. The specimen sequenced was PBMCs. The receptor source for this set is a human donor in good health (CMV status not recorded). Some clones in this sample may be carry-over from other donors' samples.

This clonotype was counted ten times or more. The gene calls are TRBV19 and TRBJ1-5; a possible D gene is TRBD1 (5 bases). Trimming cost V 4 bases and J 0 bases, with 10 bases left between them. Germline V gene sequence: CDR1 LNHDA, CDR2 SQIVND (reference sequence). CDR3 length equals 15 residues. DNA of the CDR3: TGTGCCAGTAGTACCGGGGGGGGTAGCAATCAGCCCCAGCATTTT. It yields the protein CASSTGGGSNQPQHF.

This clonotype appeared many times. The gene calls are TRBV3-1 and TRBJ1-5; D gene uncertain. V lost 1 base to trimming and J lost 2 bases, with 6 bases between them. CDR3 size: 14 residues. Germline assignment: CDR1 LGHDT and CDR2 YNNKEL (reference sequence). The CDR3: CASSQAGGNQPQHF. CDR3 nucleotides: TGTGCCAGCAGCCAAGCAGGAGGCAATCAGCCCCAGCATTTT.

This clonotype came up many times. The rearrangement joins TRBV5-4 to TRBJ2-1, with D possibly being TRBD1 (6 bases). CDR3 length equals 16 residues. Between the trimmed V and J ends, which lost 3 bases and 8 bases, there was a span of 21 bases. Germline assignment: CDR1 SGHNT and CDR2 YYREEE (reference sequence). CDR3 bases: TGTGCCAGCAGCTCGAGTTGGGGGCGCGACAGCCATGAGCAGTTCTTC. This encodes CASSSSWGRDSHEQFF. The variable domain in full, completed from reference TRBV5-4 and TRBJ2-1, reads ETGVTQSPTHLIKTRGQQVTLRCSSQSGHNTVSWYQQALGQGPQFIFQYYREEENGRGNFPPRFSGLQFPNYSSELNVNALELDDSALYLCASSSSWGRDSHEQFFGPGTRLTVL.

This clonotype has just a few counts. The V and J genes are TRBV24-1 and TRBJ1-1; 11 bases line up with TRBD1. V gave up 7 bases and J gave up 4 bases; unmatched junction bases: 4. Germline V gives CDR1 KGHDR, CDR2 SFDVKD. This CDR3 contains 14 residues. The CDR3 nucleotides read TGTGCCACCAGCGGGGACAGGGGGAGCACTGAAGCTTTCTTT. This encodes CATSGDRGSTEAFF.

The rearrangement uses TRBV28 and TRBJ2-7, with TRBD1 matching 12 bases. CDR3 length: 15 residues. J gave up 7 bases and V 2 bases, and 6 bases lay outside the gene matches. Germline CDR1 reads MDHEN; CDR2 reads SYDVKM. The CDR3 region has the DNA TGTGCCAGCAGTTTAACGGGACAGGGGGCGATGGAGCAGTACGTC. It yields the protein CASSLTGQGAMEQYV.

Ten or more counts support this clonotype. One junction end disagrees with the germline gene, perhaps due to a read error. The J gene is TRBJ2-5, the V gene TRBV29-1; no firm D call. Germline CDR1 is SQVTM and CDR2 is ANQGSEA. The CDR3 is 14 amino acids. The chain's CDR3 is CSVEVAKGWETQYF. DNA for the CDR3: TGCAGCGTAGAAGTTGCGAAGGGATGGGAGACCCAGTACTTC.

This clonotype was detected many times. The chain uses TRBV19 and TRBJ2-7; D possibly corresponds to TRBD1 (6 bases). V lost 6 bases to trimming and J lost 1 base, with 10 bases between them. CDR3 size: 13 residues. The germline V gene has CDR1 LNHDA and CDR2 SQIVND (reference sequence). CDR3 nucleotides: TGTGCCAGTAGCCACAGGGAGTCCTACGAGCAGTACTTC. Amino acids: CASSHRESYEQYF.

This clonotype was recorded at least ten times. The chain uses TRBV7-8 and TRBJ2-2; 9 bases fit TRBD1. This CDR3 is 16 amino acids long. J was trimmed by 7 bases and V by 1 base; bases with no gene match: 7. Germline CDR1 is SGHVS and CDR2 is FQNEAQ. CDR3 DNA sequence: TGTGCCAGCAGCTTAGAGGGACAGGGCTGGGACGGGGAGCTGTTTTTT. Its translation is CASSLEGQGWDGELFF.

Concerning this clonotype itself: A much larger clone differs by one base, so this may be a read error. The chain employs TRBV5-5 and TRBJ2-5; maybe TRBD2 (5 bases). CDR1 SGHKS and CDR2 YYEKEE come from the germline V gene (reference sequence). This CDR3 spans 11 amino acids. CDR3 coding DNA: TGTGCCAGCTCCGGGGAAGAGACCCAGTGCTTC. Its translation: CASSGEETQCF.

This clonotype was seen repeatedly, ten times or more. The chain links TRBV7-2 to TRBJ1-6; TRBD1 agrees at 8 bases. The junction had 5 bases not matched to a gene; V was cut back by 0 bases and J by 10 bases. The length of the CDR3 is 15 residues. Germline CDR1 reads SGHTA; CDR2 reads FQGNSA. CDR3 in DNA: TGTGCCAGCAGCTTAGCCGACAGGGGTCGCTCACCCCTCCACTTT. This translates into CASSLADRGRSPLHF.

This clonotype has more than one count but fewer than ten. The chain has TRBV19 and TRBJ1-5; D is ambiguous. Trimming took 5 bases from V and 3 from J, leaving 11 bases between them. From germline, CDR1 is LNHDA and CDR2 SQIVND (reference sequence). The CDR3 length is 14 residues. CDR3 region: CASSSSKINQPQHF. CDR3 nucleotides: TGTGCCAGTAGTTCATCCAAGATCAATCAGCCCCAGCATTTT.

This clonotype has ten or more counts. The chain joins TRBV6-2 or TRBV6-3 to TRBJ2-1; 12 nucleotides agree with TRBD2. The CDR3 totals 17 residues. Trimming at V came to 0 bases and at J to 3 bases, leaving 3 bases not matched to a gene. Germline CDR1 reads MNHEY; CDR2 reads SVGEGT. CDR3 region: CASSYSGLAGIYNEQFF. Here the CDR3 DNA reads TGTGCCAGCAGTTACTCTGGACTAGCGGGGATCTACAATGAGCAGTTCTTC.

This clonotype was observed many times. The V call is TRBV18, the J call TRBJ2-7; 8 nucleotides align to TRBD1. The CDR3 runs to 13 residues. V lost 3 bases, J lost 3 bases, and 1 base stayed unmatched. Germline-derived CDR1 and CDR2 are KGHSH and LQKENI. Written as DNA, the CDR3 is TGTGCCAGCTCACCGGGACAGGACTACGAGCAGTACTTC. It encodes CASSPGQDYEQYF.

In its sample, this clonotype was seen many times. The chain uses TRBV28 and TRBJ2-7; the D gene could be TRBD1 or TRBD2 (5 bases each). The ends were cut back, 5 bases at V and 9 bases at J, with 17 bases in the middle. The CDR3 totals 13 residues. Germline CDR1 and CDR2: MDHEN and SYDVKM. CDR3 protein: CASSPPGPIGQYV. CDR3 DNA: TGTGCCAGCAGTCCTCCGGGACCCATCGGGCAGTACGTC.

In its sample, this clonotype was seen many times. The chain joins TRBV7-6 to TRBJ1-4; D remains unclear. V lost 6 bases and J 10 bases, leaving 12 bases between the germline ends. Germline values: CDR1 SGHVS, CDR2 FNYEAQ. There are 12 residues in the CDR3. CDR3 in DNA: TGTGCCAGCAGTCATTCGGACGGAAAACTGTTTTTT. It specifies CASSHSDGKLFF.

This clonotype was picked up many times. In DNA form, the CDR3 reads TGCAGTGCTAAGACAGGGAGTCGTCAGCCCCAGCATTTT. It is translated as CSAKTGSRQPQHF. The chain is built from TRBV20-1 and TRBJ1-5, with 7 bases that match TRBD1. The ends lost 4 bases at V and 6 bases at J; junction bases unmatched: 6. The CDR3 has 13 amino acids. Germline V gene lookup returns CDR1 DFQATT and CDR2 SNEGSKA (reference sequence).

This clonotype showed up many times. The V and J genes are TRBV10-3 and TRBJ2-1; the D gene is possibly TRBD2 (5 bases). Germline loops: CDR1 ENHRY, CDR2 SYGVKD. This CDR3 is 17 amino acids long. Trimming stripped 4 bases from V and 8 bases from J, with 24 bases between. The CDR3 is CAISGGASPPAYHEQFF. CDR3 nucleotides: TGTGCCATCAGTGGTGGAGCTAGCCCGCCCGCATATCATGAGCAGTTCTTC.

Ten or more counts support this clonotype. The chain links TRBV20-1 to TRBJ1-6, with 7 nucleotides matching TRBD1. Trimming cost V 1 base and J 0 bases; bases outside gene matches: 9. Germline V CDR1 and CDR2: DFQATT, SNEGSKA (reference sequence). CDR3 length: 18 amino acids. CDR3 amino acids: CSARAVAGGSSYNSPLHF. The CDR3 region has the DNA TGCAGTGCTAGAGCTGTAGCAGGGGGGAGCTCCTATAATTCACCCCTCCACTTT.

This clonotype has ten or more counts. The chain links TRBV7-3 to TRBJ2-3; the match to TRBD2 covers 10 bases. The CDR3 has 15 amino acids. Germline-derived CDR1 and CDR2 are SGHTA and FQGTGA. The V segment lost 3 bases and the J segment 5 bases; nucleotides outside the gene matches: 5. CDR3 DNA: TGTGCCAGCAGCTTGAGCGGGGGGGCCCAAGATACGCAGTATTTT. Translating gives CASSLSGGAQDTQYF. The full variable domain, rest sourced from reference TRBV7-3 and TRBJ2-3, is GAGVSQTPSNKVTEKGKYVELRCDPISGHTALYWYRQSLGQGPEFLIYFQGTGAADDSGLPNDRFFAVRPEGSVSTLKIQRTERGDSAVYLCASSLSGGAQDTQYFGPGTRLTVL.